This entry describes one TCR beta chain. The data were taken from a study of blood T cell repertoires in COVID-19. As originally analysed: Reference gene primers were amplified, and this amplification served to estimate nucleated cell counts. This table comes from immunoSEQ multiplex PCR, and its TCRdb copy is limited to in-frame clones, with some not included. The V and J calls and clone size come from that table; D and trimming were worked out from the DNA. The repertoire includes about 92,000 clones, roughly 80% of them detected once, and 16% sits in the top ten. This CDR3 spans 16 amino acids. Per germline, CDR1 DFQATT and CDR2 SNEGSKA (reference sequence). V gave up 3 bases and J gave up 3 bases, with 18 bases separating them.

Source material: peripheral blood. This sequence originates from a woman older than 75 with active or convalescent COVID-19. The gene calls are TRBV20-1 and TRBJ1-5, with a possible D match to TRBD1 (6 bases). DNA for the CDR3: TGCAGTGCTAGTAGAACCCCGGGGGGGGCCAATCAGCCCCAGCATTTT. This encodes CSASRTPGGANQPQHF.